Presented here are 31 T cell receptor beta chains from one specimen sequenced in a study of T-cell reconstitution after alpha-beta-depleted transplantation in children. Unique molecular identifiers were incorporated during preparation of the TCRbeta library. TCRdb used MiXCR to reprocess the PCR reads, holding one entry per CDR3 protein. The sample yields more than 400,000 distinct CDR3 sequences, around two fifths seen once. This specimen consisted of PBMCs, obtained before TCRalphabeta/CD19-depleted stem cell transplant. The origin of the receptors is a girl aged 2 to 9 with aplastic anemia, due to receive a stem cell transplant.

DNA for the CDR3: TGTGCCAGCAGCCCCGGACAGGGGATTCGAGGCTACACCTTC. Its translation: CASSPGQGIRGYTF. V usage is TRBV3-1 and J usage is TRBJ1-2, with 9 nucleotides matching TRBD1. Germline CDR1 LGHDT, CDR2 YNNKEL (reference sequence). Germline trimming cut 4 bases from V and 8 bases from J; bases unmatched to any gene: 8. The length of the CDR3 is 14 residues.

This clonotype was seen more than once but under ten times. The CDR3 is CSAQGRTGHDTISYNEQFF. In DNA, the CDR3 is TGCAGCGCTCAAGGAAGGACTGGTCACGATACCATATCCTACAATGAGCAGTTCTTC. The J gene is TRBJ2-1, the V gene TRBV29-1; possibly TRBD2 for D (5 bases). The length of the CDR3 is 19 residues. The germline CDR1 and CDR2 sequences are SQVTM and ANQGSEA. Trimming cost V 7 bases and J 1 base, with 29 bases left between them.

This clonotype was seen more than once but under ten times. The chain has TRBV7-2 and TRBJ2-1; TRBD2 is a possible D gene (6 bases). The CDR3 covers 14 residues. Deletions cut 8 bases from V and 2 bases from J, with 13 bases between. Germline CDR1 SGHTA, CDR2 FQGNSA. CDR3 nucleotides: TGTGCCAGCCCCTCCGGGACTGCCTACAATGAGCAGTTCTTC. Its protein product is CASPSGTAYNEQFF.

This chain links TRBV12-3 or TRBV12-4 with TRBJ2-1, with D tentatively TRBD1 or TRBD2 (6 bases each). V was pared by 3 bases and J by 0 bases, with 15 bases between. This CDR3 has 17 residues. CDR3 bases: TGTGCCAGCAGTTTTACCGGGGGCCATAGCTCCTACAATGAGCAGTTCTTC. This translates into CASSFTGGHSSYNEQFF.

This clonotype was found a few times. The chain employs TRBV3-1 and TRBJ1-1, with D perhaps matching TRBD1 (5 bases). This CDR3 is built from 15 residues. The germline CDR1 and CDR2 sequences are LGHDT and YNNKEL (reference sequence). Trimming left V 5 bases short and J 1 base short, with 14 bases between. DNA for the CDR3: TGTGCCAGCAGCAGTAGGGGCGGGAGGAACACTGAAGCTTTCTTT. Protein product: CASSSRGGRNTEAFF.

This clonotype was observed a handful of times. The chain joins TRBV6-1 to TRBJ1-2; 8 nucleotides line up with TRBD1. From germline, CDR1 is MNHNS and CDR2 SASEGT. The CDR3 is 15 residues long. Trimming removed 2 bases from V and 1 base from J; junction bases left unmatched: 3. The CDR3 bases are TGTGCCAGCAGTGAAAGGACAGGGCTTAACTATGGCTACACCTTC. This codes for CASSERTGLNYGYTF.

This clonotype was seen repeatedly, ten times or more. The CDR3: CASSLAPDRIYGYTF. Here the CDR3 DNA reads TGCGCCAGCAGCTTGGCCCCTGACAGGATCTATGGCTACACCTTC. The genes are TRBV5-1 and TRBJ1-2; perhaps TRBD1 as D (6 bases). Looked up from germline, CDR1 is SGHRS and CDR2 is YFSETQ. The germline V and J ends were trimmed by 0 bases and 4 bases, with 13 bases remaining between them. This CDR3 is built from 15 residues.

This clonotype turned up a few times. The genes are TRBV29-1 and TRBJ2-1; no reliable D call. The CDR3 runs to 12 residues. Germline CDR1 reads SQVTM; CDR2 reads ANQGSEA. The V and J ends lost 7 bases and 6 bases respectively, with 13 bases between them. CDR3 protein: CSAPGARNEQFF. The CDR3 coding sequence is TGCAGCGCGCCCGGTGCCCGCAATGAGCAGTTCTTC.

The table lists this clonotype with many counts. The chain joins TRBV5-5 to TRBJ1-1; TRBD1 aligns across 7 bases. V was clipped by 4 bases and J by 4 bases; unmatched bases: 10. Germline V gene sequence: CDR1 SGHKS, CDR2 YYEKEE (reference sequence). The CDR3 contains 15 residues. CDR3: CASSPLGQGGTEAFF. CDR3 coding DNA: TGTGCCAGCAGCCCCCTAGGCCAGGGGGGCACTGAAGCTTTCTTT.

The chain uses TRBV20-1 and TRBJ2-7; D may match TRBD1 or TRBD2 (5 bases each). Germline assignment: CDR1 DFQATT and CDR2 SNEGSKA (reference sequence). The CDR3 is 14 residues long. Trimming took 0 bases from V and 0 from J, leaving 9 bases between them. Here the CDR3 DNA reads TGCAGTGCTAGAGATCGGGACGGCTCCTACGAGCAGTACTTC. It encodes CSARDRDGSYEQYF.

This chain connects TRBV7-2 to TRBJ2-5; D may match TRBD1 or TRBD2 (5 bases each). Germline CDR1 SGHTA, CDR2 FQGNSA. Trimming cost V 6 bases and J 1 base, with 15 bases left between them. This CDR3 has 15 amino acids. The CDR3 protein is CASRFRGLGQETQYF. The DNA for the CDR3 is TGTGCCAGCAGATTTCGGGGCCTGGGCCAAGAGACCCAGTACTTC.

This clonotype was counted ten times or more. The rearrangement joins TRBV4-3 to TRBJ2-1; 8 bases are a match to TRBD2. V lost 0 bases, J lost 4 bases, and 8 bases stayed unmatched. This CDR3 spans 17 amino acids. Germline V lookup: CDR1 LGHNA, CDR2 YSLEER. The CDR3 DNA follows: TGCGCCAGCAGCCAAGATTTAGAGACTAGCGCTTACAATGAGCAGTTCTTC. It codes for CASSQDLETSAYNEQFF.

V and J are TRBV20-1 and TRBJ2-7; D is undetermined. Trimming left V 4 bases short and J 2 bases short, with 12 bases between. The CDR3 contains 13 residues. Germline V lookup: CDR1 DFQATT, CDR2 SNEGSKA (reference sequence). CDR3 nucleotide sequence: TGCAGTGCTATAAAGGACGTAACCTACGAGCAGTACTTC. This codes for CSAIKDVTYEQYF.

The CDR3 region has the DNA TGTGCCAGCAGACAGGGACAGGGCCGCACAGATACGCAGTATTTT. Its protein is CASRQGQGRTDTQYF. The V and J genes are TRBV2 and TRBJ2-3, with TRBD1 matching over 9 bases. The CDR3 sequence is 15 residues long. V was clipped by 6 bases and J by 1 base; unmatched bases: 5. Germline V lookup: CDR1 SNHLY, CDR2 FYNNEI. Variable domain in full (rest from reference TRBV2 and TRBJ2-3): EPEVTQTPSHQVTQMGQEVILRCVPISNHLYFYWYRQILGQKVEFLVSFYNNEISEKSEIFDDQFSVERPDGSNFTLKIRSTKLEDSAMYFCASRQGQGRTDTQYFGPGTRLTVL.

This chain uses TRBV2 with TRBJ2-1; the D is unclear. V was pared by 6 bases and J by 10 bases, with 22 bases between. CDR1 is SNHLY, CDR2 FYNNEI, per germline. The length of the CDR3 is 15 residues. CDR3 nucleotide sequence: TGTGCCAGCAGCTCTCGAGAGACCGGCAGTCGGGAGCAGTTCTTC. Translation gives CASSSRETGSREQFF.

The rearrangement uses TRBV12-3 or TRBV12-4 and TRBJ2-1; possible D gene TRBD2, 7 bases. The ends were cut back, 6 bases at V and 4 bases at J, with 16 bases in the middle. The CDR3 loop spans 15 amino acids. The chain's CDR3 is CASSPLGGGYNEQFF. The CDR3 DNA reads as TGTGCCAGCAGCCCCCTAGGGGGGGGATACAATGAGCAGTTCTTC.

The V and J genes are TRBV5-6 and TRBJ1-4; D remains unclear. Trimming took off 3 bases at V and 8 bases at J, with 14 bases between the two ends. This CDR3 is built from 14 residues. Germline lookup yields CDR1 SGHDT and CDR2 YYEEEE. The CDR3: CASSSGPNNEKLFF. The CDR3 nucleotides read TGTGCCAGCAGCTCCGGGCCAAATAACGAAAAACTGTTTTTT.

This clonotype has more than one count but fewer than ten. The DNA of the CDR3 is TGCAGTGGGGGCGGGAGGGCCTACAATGAGCAGTTCTTC. As protein: CSGGGRAYNEQFF. The chain couples TRBV20-1 to TRBJ2-1; 9 bases align to TRBD2. Unmatched junction bases numbered 3, after V lost 7 bases and J lost 2 bases. Germline-derived CDR1 and CDR2 are DFQATT and SNEGSKA (reference sequence). This CDR3 contains 13 residues.

The chain is built from TRBV15 and TRBJ1-1, with D unclear. This CDR3 has 12 amino acids. Germline-derived CDR1 and CDR2 are LNHNV and YYDKDF (reference sequence). Trimming shortened V by 1 base and J by 5 bases, and 5 bases separated the two germline ends. Here the CDR3 reads CATSRGSTEAFF. The DNA for the CDR3 is TGTGCCACCAGCAGAGGTTCTACTGAAGCTTTCTTT.

The rearrangement links TRBV25-1 to TRBJ2-7, with D possibly being TRBD2 (7 bases). Germline CDR1 MGHDK, CDR2 SYGVNS. V lost 2 bases, J lost 6 bases, and 23 bases lay in between. CDR3 length: 17 amino acids. Here the CDR3 DNA reads TGTGCCAGCAGTGAAGTGGGGGGGGCCAGTAGGAGCGGCGAGCAGTACTTC. Its translation: CASSEVGGASRSGEQYF.

CDR3 amino acids: CSARDGGELSYEQYF. CDR3 bases: TGCAGTGCTAGAGATGGGGGCGAGCTTTCCTACGAGCAGTACTTC. The V gene is TRBV20-1, the J gene TRBJ2-7; D may be TRBD1 (6 bases). V dropped 0 bases and J dropped 1 base, with 13 bases sitting between them. CDR1 is DFQATT and CDR2 is SNEGSKA in the germline V gene (reference sequence). The CDR3 consists of 15 residues.

V gene TRBV7-3 combines with J gene TRBJ2-3; D may be TRBD2 (5 bases). The CDR3 totals 14 residues. CDR1 is SGHTA and CDR2 is FQGTGA in the germline V gene. V was shortened by 2 bases and J by 9 bases, with 15 bases between the two germline ends. CDR3 coding DNA: TGTGCCAGCAGCTTAGATTACCGGGGTCCGACGCAGTATTTT. Encoded protein: CASSLDYRGPTQYF.

This clonotype showed up many times. This rearrangement joins TRBV7-7 to TRBJ2-1; tentative D call: TRBD1 (6 bases). The V end lost 2 bases, the J end lost 4 bases, and 15 bases lay between the germline ends. The CDR3 has 16 amino acids. Germline assignment: CDR1 SSHAT and CDR2 FNYEAQ (reference sequence). CDR3 region: CASSLRSTGPYNEQFF. The DNA for the CDR3 is TGTGCCAGCAGCTTAAGGTCGACAGGACCGTACAATGAGCAGTTCTTC.

The rearrangement joins TRBV9 to TRBJ2-5; tentatively, D is TRBD1 or TRBD2 (6 bases each). CDR3 length: 16 amino acids. V was pared by 0 bases and J by 5 bases, with 17 bases between. Germline V gives CDR1 SGDLS, CDR2 YYNGEE. The CDR3 nucleotides read TGTGCCAGCAGCGTAGATGCCCTCGGGGGCTTGGAGACCCAGTACTTC. Amino acids: CASSVDALGGLETQYF.

The V and J genes are TRBV9 and TRBJ2-3; D gene uncertain. Between the trimmed V and J ends, which lost 0 bases and 2 bases, there was a span of 10 bases. The CDR3 runs 15 residues. Germline-derived CDR1 and CDR2 are SGDLS and YYNGEE. CDR3 sequence reads: CASSVGTLDTDTQYF. CDR3 in DNA: TGTGCCAGCAGCGTAGGGACCCTTGACACAGATACGCAGTATTTT.

The V call is TRBV10-1, the J call TRBJ2-7; no firm D call. The CDR3 extends over 16 amino acids. V lost 4 bases and J 3 bases, leaving 19 bases between the germline ends. CDR1 is WNHNN, CDR2 SYGVQD, per germline (reference sequence). The CDR3 region has the DNA TGCGCCAGCAGTGCCAGGCAGACGCTTGCAAGCTACGAGCAGTACTTC. Amino acid sequence: CASSARQTLASYEQYF.

The chain has TRBV5-1 and TRBJ2-7; 8 bases agree with TRBD1. Germline trimming cut 4 bases from V and 3 bases from J; bases unmatched to any gene: 6. CDR3 length: 14 amino acids. CDR1 is SGHRS and CDR2 is YFSETQ in the germline V gene. CDR3 residues: CASSAGTGIYEQYF. CDR3 bases: TGCGCCAGCAGCGCCGGGACAGGAATCTACGAGCAGTACTTC. The variable domain in full, completed from reference TRBV5-1 and TRBJ2-7, reads KAGVTQTPRYLIKTRGQQVTLSCSPISGHRSVSWYQQTPGQGLQFLFEYFSETQRNKGNFPGRFSGRQFSNSRSEMNVSTLELGDSALYLCASSAGTGIYEQYFGPGTRLTVT.

The chain employs TRBV29-1 and TRBJ2-5, with D unresolved. CDR1 is SQVTM, CDR2 ANQGSEA, per germline. The CDR3 runs to 10 residues. V was pared by 7 bases and J by 3 bases, with 6 bases between. For the CDR3, the DNA is TGCAGCGGTACGGAAGAGACCCAGTACTTC. It encodes CSGTEETQYF.

In this sample, this clonotype turned up many times. The CDR3: CASSLSGKADTQYF. DNA of the CDR3: TGCGCCAGCAGCTTAAGCGGGAAAGCGGATACGCAGTATTTT. The V call is TRBV5-1, the J call TRBJ2-3, with 7 bases that match TRBD2. V lost 2 bases to trimming and J lost 6 bases; unmatched junction nucleotides: 6. The CDR3 loop spans 14 amino acids. Germline V lookup: CDR1 SGHRS, CDR2 YFSETQ. Full variable domain (remainder filled in from reference TRBV5-1 and TRBJ2-3): KAGVTQTPRYLIKTRGQQVTLSCSPISGHRSVSWYQQTPGQGLQFLFEYFSETQRNKGNFPGRFSGRQFSNSRSEMNVSTLELGDSALYLCASSLSGKADTQYFGPGTRLTVL.

The rearrangement links TRBV20-1 to TRBJ1-3; TRBD1 agrees at 9 bases. The CDR3 is 15 amino acids. Trimming cost V 0 bases and J 3 bases; bases outside gene matches: 3. Germline values: CDR1 DFQATT, CDR2 SNEGSKA (reference sequence). The CDR3 loop reads CSARDGTGYGNTIYF. The CDR3, as DNA: TGCAGTGCTAGAGACGGGACAGGGTATGGAAACACCATATATTTT.

This clonotype was seen more than once but under ten times. The J gene is TRBJ2-5, the V gene TRBV7-9, with TRBD2 matching over 14 bases. This CDR3 contains 16 residues. V was pared by 5 bases and J by 3 bases, with 5 bases of the junction left unmatched. Germline CDR1 is SEHNR and CDR2 is FQNEAQ (reference sequence). CDR3 protein: CASSDPGLAGEETQYF. The CDR3 DNA reads as TGTGCCAGCAGCGACCCGGGACTAGCGGGGGAAGAGACCCAGTACTTC. Drawing the rest from reference TRBV7-9 and TRBJ2-5, the complete variable domain is DTGVSQNPRHKITKRGQNVTFRCDPISEHNRLYWYRQTLGQGPEFLTYFQNEAQLEKSRLLSDRFSAERPKGSFSTLEIQRTEQGDSAMYLCASSDPGLAGEETQYFGPGTRLLVL.